A selection of T cell receptor beta chains follows, all from one sample in a study of beta chain features in type 1 diabetes. Method: immunoSEQ multiplex PCR; TCRdb's copy keeps in-frame clones and lacks some. Of about 340,000 clones listed, roughly 14% are singletons. The sequenced sample was naive CD4+ T cells from blood. The receptors here all came from a woman under 30 with type 1 diabetes. Each CDR3 is given with its conserved first and last residue. D genes are given only for firm matches. The size entry is marked missing in some rows and otherwise reads once, few, many or a size class.

size	D	V	J	DNA	CDR3
few	-	TRBV5-1	TRBJ2-6	TGCGCCAGCAGCTTACAGGGTCCTGGGGCCAACGTCCTGACTTTC	CASSLQGPGANVLTF
few	-	TRBV5-1	TRBJ2-5	TGCGCCAGCAGCTTGGGGGCAACCGAAGAGACCCAGTACTTC	CASSLGATEETQYF
-	TRBD2	TRBV11-2	TRBJ2-4	TGTGCCAGCAGCTTAGATTGGACTAGCGGGCGCAGCAGTACCAAAAACATTCAGTACTTC	CASSLDWTSGRSSTKNIQYF
-	-	TRBV7-9	TRBJ2-5	TGTGCCAGCAGCGCCGGAGAGACCCAGTACTTC	CASSAGETQYF
few	TRBD2	TRBV29-1	TRBJ2-1	TGCAGCGTCGCCATGGGGCAACTAGCGGGAGGGGTTGAGCAGTTCTTC	CSVAMGQLAGGVEQFF
-	TRBD1	TRBV5-6	TRBJ2-3	TGTGCCAGCAGCTTGGGACAGGGACCAGATACGCAGTATTTT	CASSLGQGPDTQYF
-	TRBD1	TRBV28	TRBJ2-7	TGTGCCAGCAGGGGGACGACAGGGGTCGAGCAGTACTTC	CASRGTTGVEQYF
once	TRBD2	TRBV25-1	TRBJ2-5	TGTGCCAGCAGTGAAGGGGGTAGCGGGACCCAAGAGACCCAGTACTTC	CASSEGGSGTQETQYF
few	-	TRBV7-8	TRBJ2-1	TGTGCCAGCAGCTCACAGCTCCCGGACTTCTCATATGAGCAGTTCTTC	CASSSQLPDFSYEQFF
once	-	TRBV7-2	TRBJ2-3	TGTGCCAGCAGCTTAGGAGGACTCCTCGGAGATACGCAGTATTTT	CASSLGGLLGDTQYF
-	-	TRBV12-2	TRBJ2-4	TGTGCAAGTCGCTTGCGTGCGGAAAACATTCAGTACTTC	CASRLRAENIQYF
few	TRBD1	TRBV7-9	TRBJ2-5	TGTGCCAGCAGCCGAGGGGGCGAAGAGACCCAGTACTTC	CASSRGGEETQYF
-	-	TRBV18	TRBJ2-7	TGTGCCAGCTCACCCTCTCAGTACGAGCAGTACTTC	CASSPSQYEQYF